A single sample gave rise to the 29 T cell receptor beta chains below, sequenced in a study of shared clonotypes between healthy human individuals. The naive CD8 subset, CD45RO-negative cells positively selected for CCR7, excluded terminally differentiated effector memory CD45RA+ cells. Some clones are missing from TCRdb's copy, which holds only in-frame ones; the method was immunoSEQ multiplex PCR. This table holds hundreds of thousands of clones, approximately 95% found once. The sample was naive CD8+ T cells sorted from blood. The receptors shown here come from a woman in her 30s in good health.

The V and J genes are TRBV4-1 and TRBJ1-1; TRBD1 matches 7 bases. V lost 1 base and J lost 7; bases outside the gene matches: 6. The CDR3 has 14 amino acids. Germline CDR1 MGHRA, CDR2 YSYEKL. CDR3 residues: CASSQARTGFEAFF. Written as DNA, the CDR3 is TGCGCCAGCAGCCAAGCCCGGACAGGATTTGAAGCTTTCTTT.

The V call is TRBV10-2, the J call TRBJ2-7; D unclear. There are 15 residues in the CDR3. Between the trimmed V and J ends, which lost 3 bases and 7 bases, there was a span of 19 bases. Germline V gives CDR1 WSHSY, CDR2 SAAADI. The chain's CDR3 is CASSDLFDGVREQYF. In DNA form, the CDR3 reads TGCGCCAGCAGTGATCTATTCGACGGCGTACGGGAGCAGTACTTC.

The rearrangement uses TRBV27 and TRBJ2-1; 8 bases fit TRBD2. The CDR3 sequence is 14 residues long. Per germline, CDR1 MNHEY and CDR2 SMNVEV (reference sequence). The V segment lost 5 bases and the J segment 3 bases; nucleotides outside the gene matches: 3. In DNA, the CDR3 is TGTGCCAGCAGTGCTAGCGGGTTCTACAATGAGCAGTTCTTC. Amino acids: CASSASGFYNEQFF.

The CDR3, as DNA: TGTGCCAGCAGCGGCGTGGCCGAGCAGTACTTC. Its translation: CASSGVAEQYF. The rearrangement links TRBV5-4 to TRBJ2-5; D uncertain. Matching the DNA end better, TRBJ2-7 makes the J call doubtful. Germline loops: CDR1 SGHNT, CDR2 YYREEE (reference sequence). The CDR3 spans 11 residues.

The chain carries TRBV5-6 and TRBJ2-1; 15 bases map to TRBD2. Trimming removed 4 bases from V and 9 bases from J; junction bases left unmatched: 11. The CDR3 is 17 amino acids. CDR1 and CDR2 (germline): SGHDT, YYEEEE. Here the CDR3 DNA reads TGTGCCAGCAGCCTGTGGACTAGCGGGAGGGCCTTCCCTGAGCAGTTCTTC. It specifies CASSLWTSGRAFPEQFF. Filled out from reference TRBV5-6 and TRBJ2-1, the complete variable domain reads DAGVTQSPTHLIKTRGQQVTLRCSPKSGHDTVSWYQQALGQGPQFIFQYYEEEERQRGNFPDRFSGHQFPNYSSELNVNALLLGDSALYLCASSLWTSGRAFPEQFFGPGTRLTVL.

Notes on this clone: Distinct nucleotide sequences in the sample also encode this CDR3. This chain uses TRBV19 with TRBJ2-7, with D unclear. V was pared by 3 bases and J by 4 bases, with 7 bases between. The CDR3 is 12 amino acids. Germline V gives CDR1 LNHDA, CDR2 SQIVND (reference sequence). The CDR3 DNA is TGTGCCAGTAGTATGGGGTCTTACGAGCAGTACTTC. Amino acids: CASSMGSYEQYF.

A word on this clone: Other DNA sequences of this sample code for an identical CDR3. V usage is TRBV27 and J usage is TRBJ1-5; D gene ambiguous. The CDR3 is made up of 13 amino acids. With 6 bases removed from V and 4 bases from J, the gap between germline ends came to 10 bases. The germline gives CDR1 MNHEY, CDR2 SMNVEV (reference sequence). This CDR3 reads CASSLSRNQPQHF. CDR3 in DNA: TGTGCCAGCAGCCTAAGTCGGAATCAGCCCCAGCATTTT.

The chain is built from TRBV5-1 and TRBJ2-5; weak D call: TRBD1 (6 bases). V was cut by 0 bases and J by 2 bases, with 20 bases left in between. Germline V gene sequence: CDR1 SGHRS, CDR2 YFSETQ. The CDR3 contains 18 residues. The CDR3, as DNA: TGCGCCAGCAGCTTGGAACATGGGGGCGCGGTCCCACAAGAGACCCAGTACTTC. This codes for CASSLEHGGAVPQETQYF.

V and J are TRBV9 and TRBJ2-2, with 10 bases matching TRBD1. This CDR3 region has 17 residues. V shed 6 bases and J 3 bases; nucleotides not matched to a gene: 11. Germline V lookup: CDR1 SGDLS, CDR2 YYNGEE. CDR3 loop: CASTPGQGFWDTGELFF. Here the CDR3 DNA reads TGTGCCAGCACGCCGGGACAGGGGTTTTGGGACACCGGGGAGCTGTTTTTT.

The chain is built from TRBV5-8 and TRBJ1-5; 7 bases agree with TRBD1. The trim removed 2 bases at V and 7 bases at J, leaving 12 bases unmatched. The germline V gene has CDR1 SGHTS and CDR2 YDEGEE. The CDR3 has 16 amino acids. This CDR3 reads CASSFLSTGSLQPQHF. In DNA form, the CDR3 reads TGTGCCAGCAGCTTCCTTTCGACAGGGAGCCTCCAGCCCCAGCATTTT.

The chain employs TRBV10-3 and TRBJ2-7; a weak D match, TRBD2 (6 bases). The germline V gene encodes CDR1 ENHRY and CDR2 SYGVKD. The V and J ends lost 6 bases and 6 bases respectively, with 18 bases between them. The CDR3 is 14 amino acids. CDR3 sequence (DNA): TGTGCCATCAGCGACGAGGGAAGGGGACTCGAGCAGTACTTC. Translation: CAISDEGRGLEQYF.

The CDR3 coding sequence is TGCGCCAGCAGCCGCATACTAGCGGGAGCGACAGATACGCAGTATTTT. Protein product: CASSRILAGATDTQYF. The chain employs TRBV5-1 and TRBJ2-3; 11 nucleotides agree with TRBD2. The J segment lost 3 bases and the V segment lost 4 bases, leaving 7 bases of the junction unmatched. This CDR3 has 16 residues. Germline V gene lookup returns CDR1 SGHRS and CDR2 YFSETQ.

The CDR3 protein is CASSWAGGFEQYF. In DNA form, the CDR3 reads TGTGCCAGCAGTTGGGCAGGGGGCTTTGAGCAGTACTTC. The chain uses TRBV27 and TRBJ2-7, with 8 positions matching TRBD1. The CDR3 covers 13 residues. The J segment lost 7 bases and the V segment lost 4 bases, leaving 6 bases of the junction unmatched. From germline, CDR1 is MNHEY and CDR2 SMNVEV (reference sequence).

The sample holds one count of this clone. V is TRBV28 and J is TRBJ2-7; TRBD1 matches at 10 bases. Germline CDR1 and CDR2: MDHEN and SYDVKM. V trimming: 5 bases; J trimming: 3 bases; junction bases outside the gene matches: 1. This CDR3 spans 13 amino acids. CDR3 sequence (DNA): TGTGCCAGCAGTCGGACAGGGGGCTACGAGCAGTACTTC. Protein product: CASSRTGGYEQYF. The variable domain in full, completed from reference TRBV28 and TRBJ2-7, reads DVKVTQSSRYLVKRTGEKVFLECVQDMDHENMFWYRQDPGLGLRLIYFSYDVKMKEKGDIPEGYSVSREKKERFSLILESASTNQTSMYLCASSRTGGYEQYFGPGTRLTVT.

The rearrangement links TRBV1 to TRBJ2-3; TRBD2 is the table's D call and was not checked against the DNA. TRBV1 is tagged as a pseudogene. The CDR3 runs 19 residues. The CDR3 DNA follows: TGCACCAGCAGCCAACGCGGACTAGCGGGAGGCGTTTCGGCAGATACGCAGTATTTT. It is translated as CTSSQRGLAGGVSADTQYF.

A word on this clone: Germline and junction disagree at one end, which may indicate a read error. The chain employs TRBV9 and TRBJ2-4, with a weak D call TRBD2 (7 bases). The CDR3 is made up of 16 amino acids. Germline V gene lookup returns CDR1 SGDLS and CDR2 YYNGEE. CDR3 region: CASRVGGASGKNIQYF. The CDR3 DNA is TGTGCCAGCCGCGTAGGGGGGGCTAGCGGCAAAAACATTCAGTACTTC.

J is TRBJ1-2 and V is TRBV19; the match to TRBD1 covers 9 bases. Germline lookup yields CDR1 LNHDA and CDR2 SQIVND (reference sequence). The V and J ends lost 7 bases and 8 bases, in that order; junction bases with no gene match: 17. This CDR3 comprises 16 residues. The DNA of the CDR3 is TGTGCCAGTACCCATCTCCCGGGACAGGGAGGTGACGGCTACACCTTC. It codes for CASTHLPGQGGDGYTF.

V usage is TRBV20-1 and J usage is TRBJ1-1, with TRBD1 as a possible D gene (5 bases). The CDR3 sequence is 10 residues long. In germline, CDR1 is DFQATT, CDR2 SNEGSKA (reference sequence). Trimming cost V 7 bases and J 4 bases, with 7 bases left between them. CDR3 coding DNA: TGCAGTGAGGGGAGCACTGAAGCTTTCTTT. Its translation: CSEGSTEAFF.

The CDR3 is CASSSSGRSYEQYF. In DNA form, the CDR3 reads TGTGCCAGCAGCAGCAGCGGGAGGTCCTACGAGCAGTACTTC. The J gene is TRBJ2-7, the V gene TRBV4-2; TRBD2 matches at 9 bases. CDR3 length: 14 residues. The V and J ends lost 5 bases and 1 base, in that order; junction bases with no gene match: 3. The germline CDR1 and CDR2 sequences are LGHNA and YNFKEQ.

The CDR3 loop is CASSLGGVSEYF. The CDR3 bases are TGTGCCAGCAGCTTAGGGGGGGTGTCGGAGTACTTC. The chain uses TRBV5-6 and TRBJ2-7, with D possibly TRBD2 on 7 matching bases. Germline loops: CDR1 SGHDT, CDR2 YYEEEE. V dropped 2 bases and J dropped 11 bases, with 14 bases sitting between them. CDR3 size: 12 residues.

The chain recombines TRBV11-2 with TRBJ2-5, with a tentative D call TRBD1 (6 bases). The last part of the DNA fits TRBJ2-7 better; the J call may be wrong. The CDR3 spans 14 residues. CDR1 is SGHAT and CDR2 is FQNNGV in the germline V gene. The CDR3 is CASSRGGPSYEQYF. In DNA form, the CDR3 reads TGTGCCAGCAGCCGAGGGGGACCTTCCTACGAGCAGTACTTC.

The V gene is TRBV5-6, the J gene TRBJ1-1; TRBD1 agrees at 8 bases. The V gene's germline CDR1 is SGHDT and CDR2 YYEEEE. The V gene end was trimmed by 4 bases and the J gene end by 0 bases; junction bases not matched to a gene: 2. CDR3 length: 14 amino acids. CDR3 bases: TGTGCCAGCAGCCAGGGACAGGTGAACACTGAAGCTTTCTTT. Translated: CASSQGQVNTEAFF.

The gene calls are TRBV15 and TRBJ2-5; 10 bases are a match to TRBD1. The CDR3 covers 15 residues. Germline values: CDR1 LNHNV, CDR2 YYDKDF (reference sequence). Trimming at V came to 2 bases and at J to 5 bases, leaving 5 bases not matched to a gene. The CDR3 protein is CATSRPDRGLETQYF. CDR3 DNA sequence: TGTGCCACCAGCAGACCAGACAGGGGGCTTGAGACCCAGTACTTC.

V usage is TRBV5-6 and J usage is TRBJ2-3, with D hard to call. The CDR3 is 13 amino acids. The germline V gene encodes CDR1 SGHDT and CDR2 YYEEEE. Trimming left V 0 bases short and J 5 bases short, with 7 bases between. The DNA of the CDR3 is TGTGCCAGCAGCTTGGGGTCTGGAGATACGCAGTATTTT. It yields the protein CASSLGSGDTQYF. Full variable domain (remainder filled in from reference TRBV5-6 and TRBJ2-3): DAGVTQSPTHLIKTRGQQVTLRCSPKSGHDTVSWYQQALGQGPQFIFQYYEEEERQRGNFPDRFSGHQFPNYSSELNVNALLLGDSALYLCASSLGSGDTQYFGPGTRLTVL.

The chain employs TRBV19 and TRBJ1-1, with TRBD1 matching over 7 bases. V trimming: 4 bases; J trimming: 2 bases; junction bases outside the gene matches: 4. The CDR3 sequence is 14 residues long. In germline, CDR1 is LNHDA, CDR2 SQIVND (reference sequence). The CDR3 protein is CASSNRDSNTEAFF. CDR3 in DNA: TGTGCCAGTAGTAACCGGGACAGTAACACTGAAGCTTTCTTT.

The genes are TRBV28 and TRBJ1-1; TRBD1 agrees at 10 bases. The CDR3 is made up of 15 amino acids. The germline CDR1 and CDR2 sequences are MDHEN and SYDVKM. V trimming: 6 bases; J trimming: 7 bases; junction bases outside the gene matches: 11. This CDR3 reads CASRLTRQGADEAFF. The CDR3 nucleotides read TGTGCCAGCAGGCTGACTAGACAGGGGGCAGATGAAGCTTTCTTT.

The chain links TRBV4-1 to TRBJ1-1, with a tentative D call TRBD1 (5 bases). Germline CDR1 is MGHRA and CDR2 is YSYEKL. This CDR3 has 16 amino acids. V was pared by 2 bases and J by 7 bases, with 20 bases between. The CDR3 loop is CASSQRDPYSSSEAFF. In DNA form, the CDR3 reads TGCGCCAGCAGCCAACGGGACCCCTATTCCTCAAGTGAAGCTTTCTTT.

The CDR3 region has the DNA TGTGCCAGTAGTATTAGGGCCGGTAGCAATCAGCCCCAGCATTTT. It codes for CASSIRAGSNQPQHF. This chain links TRBV19 with TRBJ1-5; D uncertain. The length of the CDR3 is 15 residues. V was clipped by 3 bases and J by 0 bases, with 9 bases between them. CDR1 and CDR2 from the germline V gene are LNHDA and SQIVND (reference sequence).

This chain links TRBV10-3 with TRBJ2-1; weak D call: TRBD2 (5 bases). V lost 2 bases and J lost 5, with 22 bases in between. CDR1 ENHRY and CDR2 SYGVKD come from the germline V gene. This CDR3 has 18 residues. The CDR3 region has the DNA TGTGCCATCAGTGAGACCCCCCTGTGGGCTAGCCGAAACAATGAGCAGTTCTTC. It translates to CAISETPLWASRNNEQFF.